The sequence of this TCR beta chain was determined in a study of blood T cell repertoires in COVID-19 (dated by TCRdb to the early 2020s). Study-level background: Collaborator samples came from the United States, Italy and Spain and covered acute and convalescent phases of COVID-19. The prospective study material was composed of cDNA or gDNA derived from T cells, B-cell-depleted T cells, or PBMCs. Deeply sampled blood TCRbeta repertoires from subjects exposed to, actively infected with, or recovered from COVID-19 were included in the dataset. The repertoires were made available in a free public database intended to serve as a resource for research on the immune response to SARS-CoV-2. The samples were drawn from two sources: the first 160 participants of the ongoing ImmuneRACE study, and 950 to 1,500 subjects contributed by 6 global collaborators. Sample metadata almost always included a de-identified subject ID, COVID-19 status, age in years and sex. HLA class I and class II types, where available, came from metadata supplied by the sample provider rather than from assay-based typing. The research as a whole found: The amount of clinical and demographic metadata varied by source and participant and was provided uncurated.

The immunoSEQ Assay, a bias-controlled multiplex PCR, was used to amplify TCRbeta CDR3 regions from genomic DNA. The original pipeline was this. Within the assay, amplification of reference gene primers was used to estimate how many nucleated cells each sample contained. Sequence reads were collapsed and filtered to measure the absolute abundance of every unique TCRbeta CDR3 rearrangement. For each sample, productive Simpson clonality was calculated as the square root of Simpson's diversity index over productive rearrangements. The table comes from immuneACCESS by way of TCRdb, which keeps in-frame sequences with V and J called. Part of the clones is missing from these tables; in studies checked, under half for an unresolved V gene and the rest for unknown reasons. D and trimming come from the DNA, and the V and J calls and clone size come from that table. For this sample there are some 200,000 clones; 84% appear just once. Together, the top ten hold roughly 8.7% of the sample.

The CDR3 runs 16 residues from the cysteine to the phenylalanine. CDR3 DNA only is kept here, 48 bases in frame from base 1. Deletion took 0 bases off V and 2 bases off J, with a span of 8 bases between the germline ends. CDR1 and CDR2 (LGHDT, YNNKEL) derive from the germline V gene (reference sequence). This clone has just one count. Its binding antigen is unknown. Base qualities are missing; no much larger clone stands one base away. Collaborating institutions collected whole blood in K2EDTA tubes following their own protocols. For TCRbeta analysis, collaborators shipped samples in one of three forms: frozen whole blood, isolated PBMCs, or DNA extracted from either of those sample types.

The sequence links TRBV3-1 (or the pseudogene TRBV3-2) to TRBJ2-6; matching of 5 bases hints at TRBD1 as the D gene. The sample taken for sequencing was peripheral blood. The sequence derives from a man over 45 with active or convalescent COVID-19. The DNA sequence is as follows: TGTGCCAGCAGCCAAGAACGCAGGGCTGGGGCCAACGTCCTGACTTTC. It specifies CASSQERRAGANVLTF.